This record concerns one T cell receptor (beta chain) sequence. Its target is unknown. This entry comes from a study of cytomegalovirus exposure and HLA in healthy donors. Broader study findings: The study carried out a later analysis of TCR beta sequences. It associated approximately 16,000 of them with specific HLA alleles at a false discovery rate of 0.05.

The CDR3 extends over 15 amino acids. Trimming left V 6 bases short and J 0 bases short, with 13 bases between. Germline V gene sequence: CDR1 ENHRY, CDR2 SYGVKD. 13 Jbeta primers and 60 Vbeta primers were used for the PCR. The assay was immunoSEQ multiplex PCR, and TCRdb's table has in-frame clones only and misses some. The top ten hold about 5.3% of the sample, which has about 130,000 clones, roughly 75% seen once. The sequencing sample was made of PBMCs. The sequence was collected from a man aged 25 to 40 in good health and CMV-seronegative. The chain couples TRBV10-3 to TRBJ2-3; D might be TRBD2 (6 bases). CDR3 in DNA: TGTGCCATCAGGATGGAAGGGACTAGCACAGATACGCAGTATTTT. Amino acid sequence: CAIRMEGTSTDTQYF.